These 10 T cell receptor beta chains originate from one sample sequenced in a study of CD8+ T cells in alopecia areata. RNA, once extracted, was reverse transcribed into cDNA for use as the sequencing template. Repertoires were generated with immunoSEQ multiplex PCR, while TCRdb's copy carries only in-frame clones and drops some. The table includes approximately 120,000 clones, 47% detected once. The material sequenced was NKG2D-low CD8+ T cells sorted from blood. The receptors originated from a human donor with alopecia areata.

The chain links TRBV27 to TRBJ2-6; D gene uncertain. The germline V gene encodes CDR1 MNHEY and CDR2 SMNVEV (reference sequence). V was cut by 3 bases and J by 1 base, with 10 bases left in between. The CDR3 covers 16 residues. The CDR3 loop is CASSFKGYSGANVLTF. The CDR3 DNA follows: TGTGCCAGCAGTTTCAAGGGATATTCTGGGGCCAACGTCCTGACTTTC.

The V gene is TRBV9, the J gene TRBJ2-1, with 8 bases that match TRBD2. Germline V gives CDR1 SGDLS, CDR2 YYNGEE. V shed 5 bases and J 2 bases; nucleotides not matched to a gene: 3. The CDR3 contains 14 residues. The chain's CDR3 is CASRGTRTYNEQFF. CDR3 DNA sequence: TGTGCCAGCAGAGGGACTAGGACCTACAATGAGCAGTTCTTC.

This rearrangement joins TRBV28 to TRBJ2-7; D unclear. There are 16 residues in the CDR3. From germline, CDR1 is MDHEN and CDR2 SYDVKM. Trimming shortened V by 1 base and J by 4 bases, and 17 bases separated the two germline ends. CDR3 sequence reads: CASSLSVGSAGYEQYF. Written as DNA, the CDR3 is TGTGCCAGCAGTTTATCGGTGGGGTCCGCCGGATACGAGCAGTACTTC.

The V and J genes are TRBV5-1 and TRBJ1-4; D remains ambiguous. Germline V gene sequence: CDR1 SGHRS, CDR2 YFSETQ. V was shortened by 0 bases and J by 2 bases, with 11 bases between the two germline ends. This CDR3 has 16 amino acids. CDR3 sequence: CASSLDSGTTNEKLFF. CDR3 coding DNA: TGCGCCAGCAGCTTGGACAGCGGCACGACTAATGAAAAACTGTTTTTT.

This clone turned up a few times. J is TRBJ2-1 and V is TRBV29-1; possibly TRBD1 for D (7 bases). The CDR3 has 13 residues. Germline V lookup: CDR1 SQVTM, CDR2 ANQGSEA. V lost 6 bases to trimming and J lost 9 bases, with 18 bases between them. The CDR3 loop reads CSVPIGQGGEQFF. In DNA, the CDR3 is TGCAGCGTCCCCATCGGTCAGGGGGGTGAGCAGTTCTTC.

The sample holds a few counts of this clone. The CDR3: CSVETDFGELFF. For the CDR3, the DNA is TGCAGCGTTGAAACGGATTTCGGGGAGCTGTTTTTT. V usage is TRBV29-1 and J usage is TRBJ2-2; D gene ambiguous. CDR3 size: 12 residues. V lost 2 bases to trimming and J lost 7 bases, with 8 bases between them. Germline assignment: CDR1 SQVTM and CDR2 ANQGSEA.

V gene TRBV6-5 combines with J gene TRBJ1-6, with D maybe TRBD1 (6 bases). The CDR3 totals 14 residues. V was shortened by 7 bases and J by 10 bases, with 17 bases between the two germline ends. Germline V gene sequence: CDR1 MNHEY, CDR2 SVGAGI. This CDR3 reads CASTDGGGGSPLHF. The DNA for the CDR3 is TGTGCCAGCACCGACGGGGGAGGGGGATCACCCCTCCACTTT.

The sample holds a few counts of this clone. This sequence joins TRBV28 and TRBJ1-1, with unresolved D. From germline, CDR1 is MDHEN and CDR2 SYDVKM. The CDR3 spans 15 residues. V lost 6 bases to trimming and J lost 1 base, with 15 bases between them. CDR3 nucleotides: TGTGCCAGCAGCTTTTTACGGTCAGAGAACACTGAAGCTTTCTTT. Its protein product is CASSFLRSENTEAFF.

This clone was found a few times. The same CDR3 arises from other DNA sequences in this sample as well. This rearrangement joins TRBV29-1 to TRBJ2-7, with a possible D match to TRBD2 (5 bases). Germline assignment: CDR1 SQVTM and CDR2 ANQGSEA. V lost 4 bases and J 3 bases, leaving 7 bases between the germline ends. The CDR3 length is 11 residues. DNA of the CDR3: TGCAGCGTTGGGGCGGGCTACGAGCAGTACTTC. Translation gives CSVGAGYEQYF.

The chain links TRBV29-1 to TRBJ2-3; 7 nucleotides line up with TRBD2. V was pared by 2 bases and J by 5 bases, with 7 bases of the junction left unmatched. The germline V gene encodes CDR1 SQVTM and CDR2 ANQGSEA. There are 14 residues in the CDR3. This CDR3 is CSVETPGRGDTQYF. The CDR3 DNA is TGCAGCGTTGAAACCCCGGGGAGGGGAGATACGCAGTATTTT.